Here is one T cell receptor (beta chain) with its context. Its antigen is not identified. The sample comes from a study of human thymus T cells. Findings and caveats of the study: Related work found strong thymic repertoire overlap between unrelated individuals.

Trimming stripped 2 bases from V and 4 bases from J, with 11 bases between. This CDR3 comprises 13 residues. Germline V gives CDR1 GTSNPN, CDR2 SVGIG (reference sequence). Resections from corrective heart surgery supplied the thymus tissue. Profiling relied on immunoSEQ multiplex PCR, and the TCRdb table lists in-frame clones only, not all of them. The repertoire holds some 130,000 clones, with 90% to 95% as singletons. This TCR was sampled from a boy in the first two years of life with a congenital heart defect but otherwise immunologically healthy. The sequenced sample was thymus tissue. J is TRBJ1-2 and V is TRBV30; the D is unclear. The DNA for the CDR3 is TGTGCCTGGAGTAACTCCGGCCTCTATGGCTACACCTTC. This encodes CAWSNSGLYGYTF.